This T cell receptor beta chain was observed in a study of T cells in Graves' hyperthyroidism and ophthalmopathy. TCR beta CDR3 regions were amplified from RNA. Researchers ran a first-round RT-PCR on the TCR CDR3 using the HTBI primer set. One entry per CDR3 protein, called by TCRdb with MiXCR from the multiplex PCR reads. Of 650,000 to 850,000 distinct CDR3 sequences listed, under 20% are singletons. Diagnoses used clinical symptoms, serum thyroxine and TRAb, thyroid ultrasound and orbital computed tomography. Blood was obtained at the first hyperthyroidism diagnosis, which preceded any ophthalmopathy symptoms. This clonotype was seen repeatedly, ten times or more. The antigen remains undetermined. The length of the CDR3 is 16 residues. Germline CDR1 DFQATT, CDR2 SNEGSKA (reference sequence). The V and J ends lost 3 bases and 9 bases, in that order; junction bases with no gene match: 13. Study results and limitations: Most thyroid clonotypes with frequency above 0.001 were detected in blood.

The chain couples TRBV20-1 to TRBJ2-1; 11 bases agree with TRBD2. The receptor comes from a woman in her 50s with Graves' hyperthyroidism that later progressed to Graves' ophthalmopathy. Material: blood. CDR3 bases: TGCAGTGCTAGGGGCGCGAGGCTAGCGGGGGGAGGTGAGCAGTTCTTC. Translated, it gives CSARGARLAGGGEQFF.